The clone carrying this T cell receptor beta chain occurred many times. Researchers made TCR cDNA using 5'RACE template switching, and this step added a universal primer site and UMIs. TCRdb processed the 5' RACE reads anew with MiXCR; each CDR3 protein has one entry. The sample contains some 69,000 distinct CDR3 sequences, 5% to 6.5% of which appear only once. The CDR3 is made up of 15 amino acids. Germline CDR1 SGHTA, CDR2 FQGNSA. With 2 bases removed from V and 0 bases from J, the gap between germline ends came to 10 bases. The entry originates in a study of T cells after yellow fever vaccination. About the research overall: Each low-cell-number fraction was prepared by means of SMART-Seq v4 Ultra Low Input.

This sequence joins TRBV7-2 and TRBJ1-1; maybe TRBD1 (5 bases). This clonotype originated in a man aged 18 to 29 who received the YFV17D yellow fever vaccine. The material was CD4+ T cells sorted from PBMCs, obtained roughly 15 days after the first yellow fever vaccination. CDR3 sequence (DNA): TGTGCCAGCAGCTTAACGAGGGACCTGAACACTGAAGCTTTCTTT. Its protein is CASSLTRDLNTEAFF.